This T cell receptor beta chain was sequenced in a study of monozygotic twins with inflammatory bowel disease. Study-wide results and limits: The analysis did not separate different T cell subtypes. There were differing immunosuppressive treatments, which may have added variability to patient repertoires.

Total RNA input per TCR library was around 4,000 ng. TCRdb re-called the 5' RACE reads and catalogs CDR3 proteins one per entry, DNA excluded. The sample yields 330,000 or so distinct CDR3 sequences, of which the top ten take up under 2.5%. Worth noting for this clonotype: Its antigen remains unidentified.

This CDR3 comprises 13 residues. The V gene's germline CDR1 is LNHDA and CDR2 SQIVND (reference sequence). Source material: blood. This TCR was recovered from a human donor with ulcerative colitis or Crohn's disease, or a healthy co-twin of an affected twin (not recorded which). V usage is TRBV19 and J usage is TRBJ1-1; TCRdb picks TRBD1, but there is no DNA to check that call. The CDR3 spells CAAQDRGYTEAFF.